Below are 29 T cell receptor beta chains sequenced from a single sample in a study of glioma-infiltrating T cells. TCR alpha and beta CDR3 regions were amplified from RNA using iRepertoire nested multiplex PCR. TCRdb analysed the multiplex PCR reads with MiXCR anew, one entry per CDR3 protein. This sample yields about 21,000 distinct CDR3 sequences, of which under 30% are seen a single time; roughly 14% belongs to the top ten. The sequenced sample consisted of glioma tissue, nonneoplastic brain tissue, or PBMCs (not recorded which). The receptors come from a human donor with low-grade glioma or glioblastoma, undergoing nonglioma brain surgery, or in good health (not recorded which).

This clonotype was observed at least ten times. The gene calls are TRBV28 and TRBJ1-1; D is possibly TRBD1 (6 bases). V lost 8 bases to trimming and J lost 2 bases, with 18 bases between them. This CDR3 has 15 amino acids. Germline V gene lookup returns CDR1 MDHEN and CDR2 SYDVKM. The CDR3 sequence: CASGGGGAANTEAFF. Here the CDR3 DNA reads TGTGCCAGCGGGGGGGGCGGGGCCGCAAACACTGAAGCTTTCTTT. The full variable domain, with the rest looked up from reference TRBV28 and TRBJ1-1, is DVKVTQSSRYLVKRTGEKVFLECVQDMDHENMFWYRQDPGLGLRLIYFSYDVKMKEKGDIPEGYSVSREKKERFSLILESASTNQTSMYLCASGGGGAANTEAFFGQGTRLTVV.

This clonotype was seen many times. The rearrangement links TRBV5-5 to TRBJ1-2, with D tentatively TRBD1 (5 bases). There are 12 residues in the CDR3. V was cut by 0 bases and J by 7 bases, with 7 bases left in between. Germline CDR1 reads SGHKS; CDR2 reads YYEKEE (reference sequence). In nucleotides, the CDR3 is TGTGCCAGCAGCTTGGCAGGGATTGGCTACACCTTC. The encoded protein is CASSLAGIGYTF.

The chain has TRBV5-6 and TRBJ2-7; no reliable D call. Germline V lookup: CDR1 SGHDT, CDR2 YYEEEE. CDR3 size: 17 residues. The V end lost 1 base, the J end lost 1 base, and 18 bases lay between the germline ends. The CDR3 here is CASSLYDGVFFSYEQYF. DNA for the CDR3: TGTGCCAGCAGCTTGTACGATGGGGTATTCTTTTCCTACGAGCAGTACTTC.

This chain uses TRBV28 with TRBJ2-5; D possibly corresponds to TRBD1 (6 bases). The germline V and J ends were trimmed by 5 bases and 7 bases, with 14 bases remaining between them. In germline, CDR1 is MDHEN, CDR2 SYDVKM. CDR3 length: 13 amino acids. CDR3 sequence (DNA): TGTGCCAGCAGTCCCGGACAGCCAGTGACCCAGTACTTC. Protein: CASSPGQPVTQYF.

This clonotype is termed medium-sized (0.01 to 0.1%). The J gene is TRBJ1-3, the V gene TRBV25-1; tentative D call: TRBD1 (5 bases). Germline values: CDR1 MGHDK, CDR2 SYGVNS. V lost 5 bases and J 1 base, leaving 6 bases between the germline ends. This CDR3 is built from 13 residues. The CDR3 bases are TGTGCCAGCAGTCGGGGGTCTGGAAACACCATATATTTT. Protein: CASSRGSGNTIYF. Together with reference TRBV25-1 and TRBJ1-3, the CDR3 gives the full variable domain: EADIYQTPRYLVIGTGKKITLECSQTMGHDKMYWYQQDPGMELHLIHYSYGVNSTEKGDLSSESTVSRIRTEHFPLTLESARPSHTSQYLCASSRGSGNTIYFGEGSWLTVV.

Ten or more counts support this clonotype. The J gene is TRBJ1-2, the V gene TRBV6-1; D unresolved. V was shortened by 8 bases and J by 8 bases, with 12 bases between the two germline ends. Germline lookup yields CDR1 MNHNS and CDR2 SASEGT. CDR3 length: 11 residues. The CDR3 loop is CASGPYTGYTF. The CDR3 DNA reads TGTGCCAGCGGGCCTTATACGGGCTACACCTTC.

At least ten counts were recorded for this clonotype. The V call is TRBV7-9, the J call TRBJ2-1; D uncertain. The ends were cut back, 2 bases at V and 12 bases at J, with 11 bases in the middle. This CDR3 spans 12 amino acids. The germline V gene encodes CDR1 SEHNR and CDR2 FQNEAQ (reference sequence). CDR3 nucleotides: TGTGCCAGCAGCTTATATGGTGAATCGCAGTTCTTC. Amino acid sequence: CASSLYGESQFF.

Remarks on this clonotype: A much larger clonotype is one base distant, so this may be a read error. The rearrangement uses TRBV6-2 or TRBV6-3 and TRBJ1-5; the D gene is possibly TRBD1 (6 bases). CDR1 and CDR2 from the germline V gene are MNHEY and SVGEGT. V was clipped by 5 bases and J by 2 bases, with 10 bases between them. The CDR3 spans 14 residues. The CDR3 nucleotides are TGTGCCAGCAGTGTACAGGGAGGCAATCAGCCCCAGCATTTT. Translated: CASSVQGGNQPQHF.

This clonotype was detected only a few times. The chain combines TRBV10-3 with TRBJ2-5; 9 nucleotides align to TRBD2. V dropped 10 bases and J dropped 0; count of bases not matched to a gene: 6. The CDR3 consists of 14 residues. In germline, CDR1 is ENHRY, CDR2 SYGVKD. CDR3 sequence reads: CASKTSGDQETQYF. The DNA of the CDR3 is TGTGCCAGCAAGACTAGCGGTGACCAAGAGACCCAGTACTTC.

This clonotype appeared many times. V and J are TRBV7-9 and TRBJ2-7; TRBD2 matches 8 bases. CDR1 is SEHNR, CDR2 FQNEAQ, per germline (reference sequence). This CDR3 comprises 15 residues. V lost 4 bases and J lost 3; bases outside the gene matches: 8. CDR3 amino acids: CASSSGGGYDYEQYF. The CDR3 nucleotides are TGTGCCAGCAGCTCCGGGGGGGGTTATGACTACGAGCAGTACTTC.

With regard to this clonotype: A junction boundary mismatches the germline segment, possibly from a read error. The CDR3 DNA is TGTGCCAGCAACCTCGGACTAGGGGGGGGGCGCAATGAGCAGTTCTTT. Residues: CASNLGLGGGRNEQFF. The rearrangement links TRBV28 to TRBJ2-1; perhaps TRBD2 as D (7 bases). Germline V lookup: CDR1 MDHEN, CDR2 SYDVKM. The CDR3 length is 16 residues. The full variable domain, rest sourced from reference TRBV28 and TRBJ2-1, is DVKVTQSSRYLVKRTGEKVFLECVQDMDHENMFWYRQDPGLGLRLIYFSYDVKMKEKGDIPEGYSVSREKKERFSLILESASTNQTSMYLCASNLGLGGGRNEQFFGPGTRLTVL.

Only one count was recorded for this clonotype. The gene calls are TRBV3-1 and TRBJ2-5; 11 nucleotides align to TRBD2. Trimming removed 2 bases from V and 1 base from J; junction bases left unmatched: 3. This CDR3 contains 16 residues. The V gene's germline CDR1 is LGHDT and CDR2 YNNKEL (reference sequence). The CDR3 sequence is CASSQPSGGIQETQYF. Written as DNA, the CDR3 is TGTGCCAGCAGCCAACCTAGCGGGGGGATCCAAGAGACCCAGTACTTC.

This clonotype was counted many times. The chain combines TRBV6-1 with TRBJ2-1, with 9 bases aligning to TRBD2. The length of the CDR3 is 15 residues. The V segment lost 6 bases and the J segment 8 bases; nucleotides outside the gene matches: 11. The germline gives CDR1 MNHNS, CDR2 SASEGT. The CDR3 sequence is CASRTAGGFLHEQFF. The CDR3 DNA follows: TGTGCCAGCAGGACAGCGGGGGGTTTTCTCCATGAGCAGTTCTTC.

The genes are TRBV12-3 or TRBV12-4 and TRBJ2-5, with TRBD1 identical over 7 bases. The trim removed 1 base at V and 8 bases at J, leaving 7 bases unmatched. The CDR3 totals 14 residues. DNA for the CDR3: TGTGCCAGCAGTTTAGGAGGGGGCGTTGAAACCCAGTACTTC. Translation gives CASSLGGGVETQYF.

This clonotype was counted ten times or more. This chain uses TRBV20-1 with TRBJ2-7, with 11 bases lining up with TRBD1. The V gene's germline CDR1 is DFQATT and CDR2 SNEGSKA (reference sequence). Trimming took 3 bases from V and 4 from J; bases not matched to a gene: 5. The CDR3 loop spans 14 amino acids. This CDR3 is CSARRDRGLYEQYF. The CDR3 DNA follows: TGCAGTGCTAGGCGGGACAGGGGGTTATACGAGCAGTACTTC.

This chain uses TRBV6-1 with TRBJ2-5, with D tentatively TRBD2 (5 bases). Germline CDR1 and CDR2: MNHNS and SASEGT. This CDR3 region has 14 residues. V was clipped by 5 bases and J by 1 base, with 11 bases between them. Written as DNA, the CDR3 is TGTGCCAGCAGTTCCCCGGGGTTCCAAGAGACCCAGTACTTC. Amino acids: CASSSPGFQETQYF.

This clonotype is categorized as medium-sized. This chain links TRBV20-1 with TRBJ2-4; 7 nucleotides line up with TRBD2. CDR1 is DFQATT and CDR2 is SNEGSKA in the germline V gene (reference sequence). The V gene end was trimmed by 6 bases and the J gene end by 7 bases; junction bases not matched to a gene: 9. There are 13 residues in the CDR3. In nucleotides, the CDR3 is TGCAGTGCACCGCGGGACGGGGGGAACATTCAGTACTTC. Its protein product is CSAPRDGGNIQYF.

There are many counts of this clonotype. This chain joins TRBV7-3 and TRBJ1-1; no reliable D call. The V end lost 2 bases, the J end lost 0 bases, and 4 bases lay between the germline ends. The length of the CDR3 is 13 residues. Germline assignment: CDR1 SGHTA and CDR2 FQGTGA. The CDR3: CASSLGMNTEAFF. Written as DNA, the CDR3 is TGTGCCAGCAGCTTAGGAATGAACACTGAAGCTTTCTTT.

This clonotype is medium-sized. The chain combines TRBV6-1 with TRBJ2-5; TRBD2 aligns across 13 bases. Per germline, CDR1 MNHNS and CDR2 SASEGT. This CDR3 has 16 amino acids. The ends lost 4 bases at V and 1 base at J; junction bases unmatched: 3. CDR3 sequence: CASSATSGGVQETQYF. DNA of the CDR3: TGTGCCAGCAGTGCTACTAGCGGGGGGGTCCAAGAGACCCAGTACTTC.

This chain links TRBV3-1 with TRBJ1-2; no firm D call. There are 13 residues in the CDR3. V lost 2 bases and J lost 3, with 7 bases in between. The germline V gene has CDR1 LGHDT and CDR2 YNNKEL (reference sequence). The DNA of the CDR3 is TGTGCCAGCAGCCAAACAGTGGACTATGGCTACACCTTC. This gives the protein CASSQTVDYGYTF. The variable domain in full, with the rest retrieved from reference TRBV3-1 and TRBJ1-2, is DTAVSQTPKYLVTQMGNDKSIKCEQNLGHDTMYWYKQDSKKFLKIMFSYNNKELIINETVPNRFSPKSPDKAHLNLHINSLELGDSAVYFCASSQTVDYGYTFGSGTRLTVV.

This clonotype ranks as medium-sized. The CDR3 DNA reads as TGTGCCAGCAGTTACGGGCTGTTCACACCCCTCCACTTT. Translation: CASSYGLFTPLHF. This chain connects TRBV6-6 to TRBJ1-6; D is unresolved. Trimming pared 2 bases from V and 11 bases from J, leaving 10 bases between. Looked up from germline, CDR1 is MNHNY and CDR2 is SVGAGI (reference sequence). This CDR3 comprises 13 residues.

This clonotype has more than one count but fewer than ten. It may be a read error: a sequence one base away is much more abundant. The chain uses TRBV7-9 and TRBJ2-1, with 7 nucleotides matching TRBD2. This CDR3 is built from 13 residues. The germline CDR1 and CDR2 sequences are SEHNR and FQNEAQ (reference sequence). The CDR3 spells CARSFRGDNEQFF. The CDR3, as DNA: TGTGCCCGCAGCTTCCGGGGGGACAATGAGCAGTTCTTC.

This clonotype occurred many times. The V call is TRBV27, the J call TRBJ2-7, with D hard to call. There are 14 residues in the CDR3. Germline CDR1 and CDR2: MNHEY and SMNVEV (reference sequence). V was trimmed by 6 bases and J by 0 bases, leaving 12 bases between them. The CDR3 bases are TGTGCCAGCAGAAGTATGGGAATCTCCTACGAGCAGTACTTC. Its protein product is CASRSMGISYEQYF.

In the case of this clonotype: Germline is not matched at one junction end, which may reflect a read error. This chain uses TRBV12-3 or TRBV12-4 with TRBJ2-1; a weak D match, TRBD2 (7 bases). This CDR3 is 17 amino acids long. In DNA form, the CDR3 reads TGTGCCCGCAGTTCGCTGGTCGGGGGGCCAAATATCAATGAGCAGTTCTTC. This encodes CARSSLVGGPNINEQFF.

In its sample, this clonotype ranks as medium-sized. CDR3 sequence reads: CASSSLAGGYNEQFF. As DNA, the CDR3 is TGTGCCAGCAGTTCACTAGCGGGAGGCTACAATGAGCAGTTCTTC. J is TRBJ2-1 and V is TRBV28; 12 bases fit TRBD2. CDR1 is MDHEN and CDR2 is SYDVKM in the germline V gene. The CDR3 sequence is 15 residues long. V gave up 4 bases and J gave up 3 bases; unmatched junction bases: 1.

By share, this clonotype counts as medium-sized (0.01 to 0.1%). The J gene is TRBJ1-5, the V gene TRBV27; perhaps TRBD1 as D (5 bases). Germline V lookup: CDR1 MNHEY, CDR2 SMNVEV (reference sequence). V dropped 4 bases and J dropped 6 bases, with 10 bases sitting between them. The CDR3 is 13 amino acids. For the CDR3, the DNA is TGTGCCAGCAGTTCCAGGGTAGCTCAGCCCCAGCATTTT. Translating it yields CASSSRVAQPQHF.

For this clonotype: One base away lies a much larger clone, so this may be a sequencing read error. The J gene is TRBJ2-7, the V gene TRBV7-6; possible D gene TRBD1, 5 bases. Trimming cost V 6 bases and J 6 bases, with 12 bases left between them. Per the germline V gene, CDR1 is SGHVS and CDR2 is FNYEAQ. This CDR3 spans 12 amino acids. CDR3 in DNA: TGTGCCAGCAGACCACAGGAAGGCGAGCAGTACTTC. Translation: CASRPQEGEQYF.

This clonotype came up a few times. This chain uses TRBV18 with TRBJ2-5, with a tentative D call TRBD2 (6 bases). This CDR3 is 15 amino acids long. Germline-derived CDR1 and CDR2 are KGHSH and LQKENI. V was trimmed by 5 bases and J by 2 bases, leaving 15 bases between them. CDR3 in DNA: TGTGCCAGCTCAGGTACCGGGGGAACTCAAGAGACCCAGTACTTC. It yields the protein CASSGTGGTQETQYF. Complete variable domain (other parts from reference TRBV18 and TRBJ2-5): NAGVMQNPRHLVRRRGQEARLRCSPMKGHSHVYWYRQLPEEGLKFMVYLQKENIIDESGMPKERFSAEFPKEGPSILRIQQVVRGDSAAYFCASSGTGGTQETQYFGPGTRLLVL.

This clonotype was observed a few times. CDR3 sequence reads: CASSLQPEGGYTF. CDR3 in DNA: TGTGCCAGCAGCTTACAACCAGAGGGAGGCTACACCTTC. The rearrangement joins TRBV7-9 to TRBJ1-2; D is ambiguous. V was shortened by 2 bases and J by 8 bases, with 12 bases between the two germline ends. Germline V gives CDR1 SEHNR, CDR2 FQNEAQ (reference sequence). The CDR3 totals 13 residues.